This T cell receptor beta chain is drawn from a study of shared clonotypes between healthy human individuals. Sequencing used immunoSEQ multiplex PCR; TCRdb keeps in-frame clones, though not all of them. There are 1.4 million to 1.5 million clones in the sample; 96% occur only once, and approximately 1.1% lies in the top ten. The trim removed 4 bases at V and 7 bases at J, leaving 5 bases unmatched. Germline-derived CDR1 and CDR2 are SGHRS and YFSETQ. This CDR3 is 13 amino acids long. As to this clone: This sample also contains other DNA sequences that code for the same CDR3.

The sequencing input was naive CD4+ T cells sorted from blood. The sample's subset: CD45RA+ positively selected. This TCR came from a young man in good health. The chain is built from TRBV5-1 and TRBJ2-1; 7 nucleotides agree with TRBD2. The CDR3 region has the DNA TGCGCCAGCAGCCCCGGACTAGGAAATGAGCAGTTCTTC. This gives the protein CASSPGLGNEQFF.